This note documents a single TCR beta chain sequence. The sample originates from a study of cytomegalovirus exposure and HLA in healthy donors. Amplification used 60 Vbeta primers and 13 Jbeta primers. Data came from immunoSEQ multiplex PCR; TCRdb stores just in-frame clones and leaves some out. The data show about 250,000 clones, roughly 70% seen once. Germline V CDR1 and CDR2: SGHTS, YDEGEE. The V gene lost 5 bases and the J gene lost 2 bases, with 18 bases spanning the gap. This CDR3 comprises 16 residues. V gene TRBV5-8 combines with J gene TRBJ2-3, with D tentatively TRBD1 (6 bases). The origin of this receptor is a female donor in good health and CMV-seronegative. Sequencing used PBMCs. CDR3 in DNA: TGTGCCAGCAGGCAGCCGGGACAACGAACCACAGATACGCAGTATTTT. Translating it yields CASRQPGQRTTDTQYF.